This T cell receptor beta chain was identified in a study of T cell responses to AZD1222 COVID-19 vaccine. On the study more broadly: Pooled together were second doses at about 4 or about 12 weeks.

CDR3 size: 14 residues. Germline V gene data show CDR1 as SGHTA and CDR2 as FQGNSA. V was cut by 5 bases and J by 6 bases, with 13 bases left in between. Assay: immunoSEQ multiplex PCR; the TCRdb copy retains only in-frame clones and omits some. The table includes roughly 180,000 clones, approximately 90% detected once. In its sample, this clone was seen once. V usage is TRBV7-2 and J usage is TRBJ2-2; D is ambiguous. Sequenced here: peripheral blood, sampled on day 0 of AZD1222 vaccination. This receptor was obtained from an adult in good health. CDR3 residues: CASSPEMGSGELFF. For the CDR3, the DNA is TGTGCCAGCAGCCCTGAGATGGGCTCCGGGGAGCTGTTTTTT.